This TCR beta chain came from a study of blood T cell repertoires in COVID-19. Study in general: The United States, Italy and Spain were the sources of the acute and convalescent COVID-19 samples.

The CDR3 runs 13 residues. Trimming took 6 bases from V and 3 from J, leaving 9 bases between them. Looked up from germline, CDR1 is MNHNY and CDR2 is SVGAGI (reference sequence). Under the authors' procedure: Nucleated cell number was recorded as an estimate derived from reference gene primer amplification. The repertoire was sequenced with immunoSEQ multiplex PCR; TCRdb's copy has only in-frame clones and lacks some. The V and J calls and clone size are taken from that table; D and trimming were inferred from the DNA. Counted here are around 260,000 clones, approximately 87% occurring once; the ten biggest clones make up about 2.1%. This clone was counted only a few times.

The gene calls are TRBV6-6 and TRBJ1-5; D is perhaps TRBD1 (5 bases). This TCR was recovered from a woman between 50 and 59 years old with acute or convalescent COVID-19. The specimen sequenced was peripheral blood. The CDR3 nucleotides are TGTGCCAGCAGCCTCAGGGTCAATCAGCCCCAGCATTTT. This translates into CASSLRVNQPQHF.